Listed here are 22 T cell receptor beta chains from one sample, sequenced in a study of shared clonotypes between healthy human individuals. Sequencing used immunoSEQ multiplex PCR; TCRdb keeps in-frame clones, though not all of them. This table has 2 million or so clones, 95% appearing once. The sequenced sample was naive CD4+ T cells sorted from blood. The subset denotes: CD45RA+ positively selected. The receptors stem from a man aged 18 to 35 in good health.

CDR3 in DNA: TGTGCCAGCAGTTCCTACTCCAGGGGTTATTCCAACGAGCAGTACTTC. This codes for CASSSYSRGYSNEQYF. The chain couples TRBV27 to TRBJ2-7; perhaps TRBD1 as D (6 bases). The CDR3 is 16 amino acids. Germline V gene sequence: CDR1 MNHEY, CDR2 SMNVEV (reference sequence). V gave up 4 bases and J gave up 5 bases, with 21 bases separating them.

This clone has only one observation. The chain couples TRBV28 to TRBJ2-2; D is unresolved. This CDR3 is built from 13 residues. Germline V CDR1 and CDR2: MDHEN, SYDVKM. The V end was cut by 7 bases, the J end by 1 base, with 7 bases between. This chain's CDR3 is CASIYRNTGELFF. The CDR3 DNA sequence: TGTGCCAGCATCTACAGGAACACCGGGGAGCTGTTTTTT.

This chain joins TRBV5-6 and TRBJ1-5, with D tentatively TRBD1 (5 bases). CDR3 length: 16 residues. V gave up 2 bases and J gave up 3 bases, with 15 bases separating them. CDR1 is SGHDT, CDR2 YYEEEE, per germline. CDR3 bases: TGTGCCAGCAGCTTAGCTCCGGGACCGATCAATCAGCCCCAGCATTTT. This translates into CASSLAPGPINQPQHF.

The J gene is TRBJ2-7, the V gene TRBV10-1, with 11 positions matching TRBD1. V lost 3 bases, J lost 7 bases, and 8 bases stayed unmatched. The CDR3 covers 15 residues. Germline CDR1 WNHNN, CDR2 SYGVQD (reference sequence). In DNA, the CDR3 is TGCGCCAGCAGTGACCCGGACAGGGGGCGTCGGGAGCAGTACTTC. Translated, it gives CASSDPDRGRREQYF.

This clone was observed once. V usage is TRBV29-1 and J usage is TRBJ1-4; TRBD1 matches at 9 bases. Unmatched junction bases numbered 7, after V lost 7 bases and J lost 7 bases. The CDR3 sequence is 13 residues long. Looked up from germline, CDR1 is SQVTM and CDR2 is ANQGSEA. CDR3 sequence (DNA): TGCAGCGCCAAGGACAGGGGAGGTGAAAAACTGTTTTTT. Amino acids: CSAKDRGGEKLFF. The full variable domain, with the rest looked up from reference TRBV29-1 and TRBJ1-4, is SAVISQKPSRDICQRGTSLTIQCQVDSQVTMMFWYRQQPGQSLTLIATANQGSEATYESGFVIDKFPISRPNLTFSTLTVSNMSPEDSSIYLCSAKDRGGEKLFFGSGTQLSVL.

The J gene is TRBJ1-2, the V gene TRBV6-1; tentative D call: TRBD1 (6 bases). The V and J ends lost 4 bases and 2 bases respectively, with 14 bases between them. The germline gives CDR1 MNHNS, CDR2 SASEGT. The CDR3 spans 15 residues. CDR3 nucleotides: TGTGCCAGCAGTGTGTACAGGGAGAAGAACTATGGCTACACCTTC. This gives the protein CASSVYREKNYGYTF.

The chain links TRBV10-3 to TRBJ2-1, with 7 bases aligning to TRBD2. From germline, CDR1 is ENHRY and CDR2 SYGVKD. V gave up 3 bases and J gave up 6 bases; unmatched junction bases: 2. The CDR3 spans 13 residues. The CDR3 coding sequence is TGTGCCATCAGTGAACGGGAGGTCAATGAGCAGTTCTTC. This sequence encodes CAISEREVNEQFF.

J is TRBJ2-2 and V is TRBV10-1; TRBD1 matches 7 bases. Per germline, CDR1 WNHNN and CDR2 SYGVQD (reference sequence). V shed 8 bases and J 4 bases; nucleotides not matched to a gene: 7. CDR3 length: 14 residues. The CDR3 here is CASSGQVGTGELFF. In DNA form, the CDR3 reads TGCGCCAGCTCAGGACAGGTCGGCACCGGGGAGCTGTTTTTT.

This chain links TRBV19 with TRBJ2-1; maybe TRBD1 (5 bases). This CDR3 spans 13 amino acids. Trimming cost V 3 bases and J 10 bases, with 13 bases left between them. The V gene's germline CDR1 is LNHDA and CDR2 SQIVND (reference sequence). In nucleotides, the CDR3 is TGTGCCAGTAGTATGCCCCCCCCAGGGGAGCAGTTCTTC. Encoded protein: CASSMPPPGEQFF.

The chain's CDR3 is CASSGGYRDSLDNEQFF. CDR3 in DNA: TGCGCCAGCAGTGGCGGATACCGGGACAGTTTGGACAATGAGCAGTTCTTC. The chain combines TRBV10-1 with TRBJ2-1, with 7 bases lining up with TRBD1. This CDR3 is 17 amino acids long. CDR1 is WNHNN, CDR2 SYGVQD, per germline (reference sequence). J was trimmed by 5 bases and V by 4 bases; bases with no gene match: 14.

The CDR3 loop reads CASTFGGASTEAFF. The CDR3 bases are TGTGCCAGCACCTTTGGTGGGGCTAGCACTGAAGCTTTCTTT. J is TRBJ1-1 and V is TRBV7-2, with TRBD1 as a possible D gene (5 bases). Trimming removed 7 bases at V and 4 bases at J, with 16 bases between. Germline V gene lookup returns CDR1 SGHTA and CDR2 FQGNSA. CDR3 length: 14 amino acids.

The chain couples TRBV6-5 to TRBJ2-7, with D tentatively TRBD1 (6 bases). V was cut by 4 bases and J by 0 bases, with 13 bases left in between. The CDR3 has 15 residues. Germline V lookup: CDR1 MNHEY, CDR2 SVGAGI. The CDR3 sequence: CASSLRQGSSYEQYF. The CDR3 nucleotides read TGTGCCAGCAGTTTAAGGCAGGGGTCCTCCTACGAGCAGTACTTC.

This sequence joins TRBV7-2 and TRBJ2-7, with D possibly being TRBD1 (5 bases). The CDR3 has 14 amino acids. Trimming removed 2 bases from V and 4 bases from J, with 12 bases in between. The germline gives CDR1 SGHTA, CDR2 FQGNSA. Here the CDR3 DNA reads TGTGCCAGCAGCTTAAGTGGGGCCCAATACGAGCAGTACTTC. Its protein product is CASSLSGAQYEQYF. Supplemented by reference TRBV7-2 and TRBJ2-7, the full variable domain reads GAGVSQSPSNKVTEKGKDVELRCDPISGHTALYWYRQSLGQGLEFLIYFQGNSAPDKSGLPSDRFSAERTGGSVSTLTIQRTQQEDSAVYLCASSLSGAQYEQYFGPGTRLTVT.

This clone was observed a handful of times. This sample includes further DNA sequences coding for the same CDR3. CDR3 nucleotide sequence: TGTGCCAGCAGCTTAACGGGCTCTAGCTACGAGCAGTACTTC. This sequence encodes CASSLTGSSYEQYF. The chain links TRBV7-9 to TRBJ2-7; no clear D. The CDR3 has 14 amino acids. Germline V CDR1 and CDR2: SEHNR, FQNEAQ (reference sequence). The ends were cut back, 2 bases at V and 3 bases at J, with 11 bases in the middle.

The chain uses TRBV11-2 and TRBJ1-4; D remains unclear. Looked up from germline, CDR1 is SGHAT and CDR2 is FQNNGV. The CDR3 runs to 13 residues. V dropped 4 bases and J dropped 4 bases, with 7 bases sitting between them. As DNA, the CDR3 is TGTGCCAGCAGCTCGCGCAATAATGAAAAACTGTTTTTT. This gives the protein CASSSRNNEKLFF.

This chain links TRBV29-1 with TRBJ2-1; 9 bases are shared with TRBD2. V lost 1 base, J lost 4 bases, and 14 bases stayed unmatched. This CDR3 spans 18 amino acids. In germline, CDR1 is SQVTM, CDR2 ANQGSEA. The CDR3 coding sequence is TGCAGCGTTGAAGGCCTGACTAGCGGAGCTAGTGGATACAATGAGCAGTTCTTC. As protein: CSVEGLTSGASGYNEQFF.

The rearrangement uses TRBV27 and TRBJ1-1; D is unresolved. The V end lost 3 bases, the J end lost 8 bases, and 16 bases lay between the germline ends. Germline CDR1 reads MNHEY; CDR2 reads SMNVEV (reference sequence). The CDR3 length is 14 residues. Written as DNA, the CDR3 is TGTGCCAGCAGTTTCCATGGACTTCTCGCGGAAGCTTTCTTT. Protein sequence: CASSFHGLLAEAFF.

With regard to this clone: In the same sample, other DNA sequences code for this CDR3. V is TRBV6-5 and J is TRBJ2-5; D is perhaps TRBD1 (6 bases). This CDR3 region has 14 residues. Germline V gene data show CDR1 as MNHEY and CDR2 as SVGAGI. Trimming left V 3 bases short and J 2 bases short, with 10 bases between. The CDR3 sequence is CASSYTGIQETQYF. CDR3 in DNA: TGTGCCAGCAGTTATACAGGGATACAAGAGACCCAGTACTTC.

The rearrangement joins TRBV6-5 to TRBJ2-7; 7 bases line up with TRBD1. The junction had 9 bases not matched to a gene; V was cut back by 1 base and J by 3 bases. Germline loops: CDR1 MNHEY, CDR2 SVGAGI. The CDR3 is 16 residues long. For the CDR3, the DNA is TGTGCCAGCAGTTACTGGGGAACGGACAGGAACTACGAGCAGTACTTC. This gives the protein CASSYWGTDRNYEQYF.

This chain joins TRBV4-3 and TRBJ2-3; the match to TRBD1 covers 7 bases. Germline CDR1 reads LGHNA; CDR2 reads YSLEER. This CDR3 is 15 amino acids long. Trimming at V came to 4 bases and at J to 3 bases, leaving 7 bases not matched to a gene. CDR3 sequence (DNA): TGCGCCAGCAGCCGCGAGGGGGCGAGTACAGATACGCAGTATTTT. Encoded protein: CASSREGASTDTQYF.

This clone was picked up one time. The rearrangement joins TRBV5-1 to TRBJ2-4; 7 nucleotides align to TRBD2. This CDR3 comprises 17 residues. Germline loops: CDR1 SGHRS, CDR2 YFSETQ. V lost 0 bases and J lost 1; bases outside the gene matches: 7. The CDR3 loop reads CASSLASGGKAKNIQYF. The CDR3, as DNA: TGCGCCAGCAGCTTGGCTTCGGGAGGAAAGGCCAAAAACATTCAGTACTTC.

This sequence joins TRBV10-2 and TRBJ2-5, with 9 bases fitting TRBD1. The CDR3 runs 16 residues. Germline assignment: CDR1 WSHSY and CDR2 SAAADI. J lost 5 bases, V lost 6 bases, and 13 bases had no gene match. For the CDR3, the DNA is TGCGCCAGCAGCGGGGAGGGACAGGGTGCTGGGGAGACCCAGTACTTC. It yields the protein CASSGEGQGAGETQYF.